This is a list of T cell receptor beta chains from one sample in a study of beta chain features in type 1 diabetes. Libraries were prepared by immunoSEQ multiplex PCR; TCRdb keeps only in-frame clonotypes and omits some of them. This sample has approximately 250,000 clones, with approximately 16% found just once. Specimen: naive CD4+ T cells from blood. These receptors all stem from a man aged 25 to 45 with type 1 diabetes. Both conserved end residues are part of each CDR3. D genes are given only for firm matches. The size of a clone is reported for some rows only, either as once, few or many, or as a class for expanded clones.

v_gene	d_gene	j_gene	abundance	CDR3aa	CDR3nt
TRBV6-5	TRBD1	TRBJ2-7	.	CASSWSQQGSVEQYF	TGTGCCAGCAGCTGGTCCCAACAGGGGTCGGTCGAGCAGTACTTC
TRBV9	.	TRBJ2-4	few	CASSVAGSPGAKNIQYF	TGTGCCAGCAGCGTAGCCGGGAGCCCAGGCGCCAAAAACATTCAGTACTTC
TRBV25-1	.	TRBJ2-7	.	CASSLASYEQYF	TGTGCCAGCAGTTTGGCATCCTACGAGCAGTACTTC
TRBV13	TRBD1	TRBJ2-1	few	CASSQGASEQFF	TGTGCCAGCAGCCAGGGGGCTAGTGAGCAGTTCTTC
TRBV21-1	.	TRBJ1-2	few	CASSNKSTLGYGYTF	TGTGCCAGCAGCAATAAGAGCACTTTGGGCTATGGCTACACCTTC
TRBV27	.	TRBJ2-7	.	CASSPSSGTEYF	TGTGCCAGCAGTCCTTCAAGCGGAACTGAGTACTTC
TRBV30	TRBD1	TRBJ2-7	few	CAWSVYLGQGSPYEQYF	TGTGCCTGGAGTGTTTATTTGGGACAGGGCTCACCCTACGAGCAGTACTTC
TRBV5-4	.	TRBJ2-1	few	CASSLVSYNEQFF	TGTGCCAGCAGCTTGGTCTCCTACAATGAGCAGTTCTTC
TRBV25-1	TRBD1	TRBJ2-7	few	CASRRTGQAYEQYF	TGTGCCAGCCGTCGGACCGGACAGGCCTACGAGCAGTACTTC
TRBV7-9	TRBD1	TRBJ2-7	.	CASSPGTVNYEQYF	TGTGCCAGCAGCCCCGGGACAGTAAATTACGAGCAGTACTTC
TRBV28	.	TRBJ1-2	few	CASSFFRNGYTF	TGTGCCAGCAGTTTTTTTCGCAATGGCTACACCTTC
TRBV13	.	TRBJ1-3	few	CASSPTGAGNTIYF	TGTGCCAGCAGCCCAACGGGGGCTGGAAACACCATATATTTT
TRBV4-1	.	TRBJ1-3	few	CASSLRMGSGNTIYF	TGCGCCAGCAGTCTGAGGATGGGATCGGGAAACACCATATATTTT
TRBV7-2	TRBD1	TRBJ2-7	.	CASSSQGTSYEQYF	TGTGCCAGCAGCTCACAGGGGACGTCCTACGAGCAGTACTTC
TRBV13	TRBD2	TRBJ2-7	few	CASSHWTSGNTSYEQYF	TGTGCCAGCAGCCATTGGACTAGCGGGAATACCTCCTACGAGCAGTACTTC
TRBV28	.	TRBJ2-7	.	CASSLDQHEQYF	TGTGCCAGCAGTTTAGACCAGCACGAGCAGTACTTC
TRBV28	.	TRBJ2-6	few	CASSLSGANVLTF	TGTGCCAGCAGCCTGTCTGGGGCCAACGTCCTGACTTTC
TRBV19	TRBD1	TRBJ2-2	.	CASRTPGQGNTGELFF	TGTGCCAGTAGGACACCGGGACAGGGTAACACCGGGGAGCTGTTTTTT
TRBV5-1	TRBD2	TRBJ2-1	few	CASSASGRDNEQFF	TGCGCCAGCAGCGCTAGCGGGAGGGACAATGAGCAGTTCTTC
TRBV6-1	.	TRBJ2-4	.	CASTPTGSPADNF	TGTGCCAGCACCCCGACAGGATCCCCTGCCGACAACTTC
TRBV10-3	TRBD2	TRBJ2-5	few	CAISEAGTKETQYF	TGTGCCATCAGTGAAGCCGGGACTAAAGAGACCCAGTACTTC
TRBV29-1	.	TRBJ1-4	few	CSATGTANEKLFF	TGCAGCGCTACCGGGACGGCTAATGAAAAACTGTTTTTT
TRBV6-5	.	TRBJ1-2	few	CASKRDNGYTF	TGTGCCAGCAAAAGGGACAATGGCTACACCTTC